These 21 T cell receptor beta chains came from one sample sequenced in a study of blood T cells in healthy people across ages. A second 7 to 11 cycle PCR used barcoded and J-beta primers. TCRdb re-called the 5' RACE reads through MiXCR, storing one row per CDR3 protein. The sample lists fewer than 800,000 distinct CDR3 sequences; around 25% were seen once. These data also formed part of another study, on T cells of mothers and their children.

Sequenced material: blood. Receptors originate from a boy between 10 and 17 years old in good health.

The V and J genes are TRBV15 and TRBJ2-5; D not certain. The CDR3 sequence is 14 residues long. Germline CDR1 reads LNHNV; CDR2 reads YYDKDF (reference sequence). Deletions cut 0 bases from V and 1 base from J, with 6 bases between. The CDR3 loop reads CATSRDMAQETQYF. DNA of the CDR3: TGTGCCACCAGCAGAGATATGGCCCAAGAGACCCAGTACTTC.

The chain has TRBV20-1 and TRBJ2-1; the D is unclear. V shed 0 bases and J shed 8 bases, with 2 bases lying between them. This CDR3 is 10 amino acids long. CDR1 and CDR2 from the germline V gene are DFQATT and SNEGSKA (reference sequence). The CDR3 protein is CSARDYEQFF. The CDR3 DNA sequence: TGCAGTGCTAGAGATTATGAGCAGTTCTTC.

V and J are TRBV7-3 and TRBJ1-2; D gene ambiguous. V lost 5 bases, J lost 8 bases, and 18 bases lay in between. Looked up from germline, CDR1 is SGHTA and CDR2 is FQGTGA. This CDR3 is built from 14 residues. This CDR3 is CASSPTGQSGGYTF. For the CDR3, the DNA is TGTGCCAGCAGCCCAACCGGCCAATCGGGAGGCTACACCTTC.

This clonotype was counted a few times. This chain's CDR3 is CASSVQRMSSTDTQYF. The CDR3 DNA reads as TGTGCCAGCAGCGTACAGCGGATGTCTAGCACAGATACGCAGTATTTT. The V gene is TRBV9, the J gene TRBJ2-3, with TRBD2 as a possible D gene (5 bases). Trimming removed 1 base from V and 0 bases from J, with 12 bases in between. The CDR3 is made up of 16 amino acids. CDR1 and CDR2 (germline): SGDLS, YYNGEE.

The genes are TRBV15 and TRBJ2-5; D is unresolved. Germline assignment: CDR1 LNHNV and CDR2 YYDKDF (reference sequence). The V end was cut by 0 bases, the J end by 0 bases, with 11 bases between. CDR3 length: 16 amino acids. The CDR3 sequence: CATSRDGFRNQETQYF. The CDR3, as DNA: TGTGCCACCAGCAGAGATGGGTTTAGAAACCAAGAGACCCAGTACTTC.

J is TRBJ2-7 and V is TRBV10-3, with TRBD2 identical over 9 bases. CDR1 ENHRY and CDR2 SYGVKD come from the germline V gene. Trimming took 10 bases from V and 4 from J; bases not matched to a gene: 17. This CDR3 comprises 16 residues. DNA of the CDR3: TGTGCCACCAGGGATGATGTGACTAGCGGACTATACGAGCAGTACTTC. Protein: CATRDDVTSGLYEQYF.

This clonotype was seen a few times. V gene TRBV20-1 combines with J gene TRBJ1-1; D not certain. The CDR3 is 12 residues long. The germline CDR1 and CDR2 sequences are DFQATT and SNEGSKA (reference sequence). V was shortened by 4 bases and J by 0 bases, with 6 bases between the two germline ends. The CDR3 here is CSATQMNTEAFF. CDR3 sequence (DNA): TGCAGTGCTACACAGATGAACACTGAAGCTTTCTTT.

The chain links TRBV7-9 to TRBJ2-3, with TRBD2 matching over 11 bases. This CDR3 has 20 residues. V shed 5 bases and J 6 bases; nucleotides not matched to a gene: 22. Germline values: CDR1 SEHNR, CDR2 FQNEAQ (reference sequence). CDR3 coding DNA: TGTGCCAGCAGCCCCACAAACCTCGGCCTAGCGGGAGGCGCGGTGGATACGCAGTATTTT. Its translation is CASSPTNLGLAGGAVDTQYF.

The chain is built from TRBV6-5 and TRBJ2-5, with D unclear. Germline V gene sequence: CDR1 MNHEY, CDR2 SVGAGI. This CDR3 comprises 14 residues. Trimming left V 2 bases short and J 6 bases short, with 13 bases between. For the CDR3, the DNA is TGTGCCAGCAGTTACACAGTAACCGTAAAGACCCAGTACTTC. Its protein is CASSYTVTVKTQYF.

This clonotype was counted a few times. The chain has TRBV7-2 and TRBJ2-1, with TRBD2 identical over 13 bases. Germline V CDR1 and CDR2: SGHTA, FQGNSA. The CDR3 is 15 residues long. V shed 5 bases, J shed 5 bases, and the junction held 3 bases outside the gene matches. CDR3 in amino acids: CASSTSGRAHNEQFF. CDR3 in DNA: TGTGCCAGCAGCACTAGCGGGAGGGCCCACAATGAGCAGTTCTTC.

This clonotype was found a few times. The chain carries TRBV7-2 and TRBJ2-2, with no clear D. V dropped 1 base and J dropped 4 bases, with 7 bases sitting between them. CDR1 and CDR2 (germline): SGHTA, FQGNSA. The CDR3 extends over 14 amino acids. CDR3 protein: CASSLGLTTGELFF. As DNA, the CDR3 is TGTGCCAGCAGCTTAGGGTTGACCACCGGGGAGCTGTTTTTT.

V is TRBV7-3 and J is TRBJ1-2, with TRBD1 as a possible D gene (5 bases). Trimming took off 5 bases at V and 8 bases at J, with 15 bases between the two ends. CDR1 SGHTA and CDR2 FQGTGA come from the germline V gene. The CDR3 consists of 13 residues. Written as DNA, the CDR3 is TGTGCCAGCAGCCCCTGGGGAGGGGAAGGCTACACCTTC. This sequence encodes CASSPWGGEGYTF.

The rearrangement uses TRBV7-8 and TRBJ1-2; no definite D call. The CDR3 is made up of 14 amino acids. Germline V gene lookup returns CDR1 SGHVS and CDR2 FQNEAQ. V shed 2 bases and J shed 8 bases, with 15 bases lying between them. CDR3 protein: CASSLSSGGRGYTF. As DNA, the CDR3 is TGTGCCAGCAGCTTATCTTCAGGAGGGAGAGGCTACACCTTC.

V usage is TRBV5-1 and J usage is TRBJ2-5; possibly TRBD2 for D (6 bases). From germline, CDR1 is SGHRS and CDR2 YFSETQ. The CDR3 consists of 14 residues. Trimming shortened V by 7 bases and J by 5 bases, and 18 bases separated the two germline ends. The CDR3 loop is CASPPSPRGETQYF. DNA of the CDR3: TGCGCCAGCCCCCCTAGCCCCCGGGGGGAGACCCAGTACTTC.

This clonotype was seen a few times. J is TRBJ2-5 and V is TRBV6-5, with 9 bases aligning to TRBD1. V shed 4 bases and J 5 bases; nucleotides not matched to a gene: 11. The CDR3 runs 16 residues. Germline V gives CDR1 MNHEY, CDR2 SVGAGI. The DNA of the CDR3 is TGTGCCAGCAGTTCACAGCCACAGGGGGCATGGGAGACCCAGTACTTC. Protein: CASSSQPQGAWETQYF.

The chain links TRBV12-3 or TRBV12-4 to TRBJ2-1, with 8 bases that match TRBD2. The ends lost 3 bases at V and 4 bases at J; junction bases unmatched: 5. The CDR3 loop spans 15 amino acids. CDR3 in amino acids: CASSFGGGIYNEQFF. CDR3 DNA: TGTGCCAGCAGTTTCGGGGGGGGTATTTACAATGAGCAGTTCTTC.

A few counts support this clonotype. V gene TRBV29-1 combines with J gene TRBJ2-5, with TRBD2 matching 12 bases. The end of the DNA aligns better with TRBJ2-7, so the J call may be wrong. Germline V CDR1 and CDR2: SQVTM, ANQGSEA. This CDR3 comprises 12 residues. As DNA, the CDR3 is TGCAGCGGACTAGCGGGAGACTACGAGCAGTACTTC. It codes for CSGLAGDYEQYF.

This clonotype was counted a few times. The V call is TRBV15, the J call TRBJ2-3; TRBD1 might be the D (6 bases). The CDR3 sequence is 17 residues long. V lost 0 bases to trimming and J lost 2 bases, with 15 bases between them. The germline V gene encodes CDR1 LNHNV and CDR2 YYDKDF (reference sequence). CDR3: CATSRDGQGRVTDTQYF. The CDR3 DNA reads as TGTGCCACCAGCAGAGATGGTCAGGGGCGCGTCACAGATACGCAGTATTTT.

V gene TRBV27 combines with J gene TRBJ2-7; D might be TRBD2 (6 bases). Between the trimmed V and J ends, which lost 5 bases and 2 bases, there was a span of 22 bases. Germline lookup yields CDR1 MNHEY and CDR2 SMNVEV (reference sequence). CDR3 length equals 17 residues. CDR3 coding DNA: TGTGCCAGCAGTGACCTAGGGAGGCCCTGGTATGCCTACGAGCAGTACTTC. This sequence encodes CASSDLGRPWYAYEQYF.

This clonotype was seen only a few times. V and J are TRBV4-3 and TRBJ2-2; D gene unclear. The V and J ends lost 1 base and 1 base respectively, with 10 bases between them. The CDR3 is 16 amino acids. CDR1 LGHNA and CDR2 YSLEER come from the germline V gene. The CDR3 coding sequence is TGCGCCAGCAGCCAAGTGACGGTCGTGAACACCGGGGAGCTGTTTTTT. Protein sequence: CASSQVTVVNTGELFF.

This clonotype appeared a few times. The rearrangement uses TRBV20-1 and TRBJ2-3; D is perhaps TRBD2 (7 bases). CDR1 is DFQATT and CDR2 is SNEGSKA in the germline V gene (reference sequence). Trimming stripped 6 bases from V and 1 base from J, with 17 bases between. This CDR3 has 15 residues. For the CDR3, the DNA is TGCAGTGCCTCAGACGGGGGGCGTGGCACAGATACGCAGTATTTT. It codes for CSASDGGRGTDTQYF.